This T cell receptor beta chain was recorded in a study of shared clonotypes between healthy human individuals. Germline V lookup: CDR1 KGHSH, CDR2 LQKENI. V was clipped by 3 bases and J by 12 bases, with 21 bases between them. The CDR3 contains 15 residues. Turning to this clone: Antigen unknown.

Each PCR replicate from the sorted subsets contained about 210 ng DNA, which is roughly 33,000 T cell genomes. Sequencing used immunoSEQ multiplex PCR; TCRdb keeps in-frame clones, though not all of them. Of more than 1.2 million clones in the sample, approximately 98.5% were seen once. Findings and limits, study-wide: Collection of samples was limited to blood; tissue repertoires likely differ.

The chain employs TRBV18 and TRBJ2-1; the D gene could be TRBD1 or TRBD2 (5 bases each). This TCR came from a young man in good health. The sample consisted of naive CD4+ T cells sorted from blood. Specified subset: CD45RA+ positively selected. The CDR3 DNA sequence: TGTGCCAGCTCACCGCCAGGGACCCAAAGAGTAATGCAGTTCTTC. Its protein is CASSPPGTQRVMQFF.